A single sample is the source of the 27 T cell receptor beta chains below, sequenced in a study of T cell responses to AZD1222 COVID-19 vaccine. Profiled with immunoSEQ multiplex PCR; TCRdb holds only in-frame clones, not every one. The sample holds 150,000 to 180,000 clones; roughly 90% are singletons and the top ten take approximately 17%. The sample was peripheral blood, taken on day 0 of AZD1222 vaccination. These TCRs come from an adult in good health.

J is TRBJ1-6 and V is TRBV18, with D possibly TRBD1 on 6 matching bases. The CDR3 sequence is 13 residues long. Deletions cut 2 bases from V and 13 bases from J, with 12 bases between. Germline-derived CDR1 and CDR2 are KGHSH and LQKENI. The CDR3, as DNA: TGTGCCAGCTCACCAGGGTCGGGGGCGCCCCTCCACTTT. Translated, it gives CASSPGSGAPLHF.

The count of this clone is one. The V gene is TRBV30, the J gene TRBJ2-3, with D tentatively TRBD1 (5 bases). Trimming left V 7 bases short and J 4 bases short, with 15 bases between. CDR1 and CDR2 (germline): GTSNPN, SVGIG (reference sequence). CDR3 length: 13 amino acids. The DNA of the CDR3 is TGTGCCTCCTCAGGGAAGGCGGCAGATACGCAGTATTTT. Translation: CASSGKAADTQYF.

This clone was detected ten times or more. The rearrangement uses TRBV7-9 and TRBJ1-4; 9 nucleotides align to TRBD1. Germline V gene sequence: CDR1 SEHNR, CDR2 FQNEAQ (reference sequence). CDR3 size: 16 residues. The ends lost 4 bases at V and 2 bases at J; junction bases unmatched: 5. DNA of the CDR3: TGTGCCAGCAGCTCCCTGGACAGGGGTACTAATGAAAAACTGTTTTTT. The encoded protein is CASSSLDRGTNEKLFF.

The CDR3 region is CASSRDSSGNTIYF. CDR3 nucleotide sequence: TGTGCCAGCAGCCGGGACAGCTCTGGAAACACCATATATTTT. This chain joins TRBV7-9 and TRBJ1-3; TRBD1 matches at 7 bases. Per germline, CDR1 SEHNR and CDR2 FQNEAQ (reference sequence). The V and J ends lost 5 bases and 0 bases, in that order; junction bases with no gene match: 1. This CDR3 has 14 residues.

V gene TRBV5-6 combines with J gene TRBJ1-1; D is ambiguous. The V gene's germline CDR1 is SGHDT and CDR2 YYEEEE. This CDR3 has 13 amino acids. Trimming pared 2 bases from V and 1 base from J, leaving 6 bases between. The CDR3 protein is CASSLRQNTEAFF. The CDR3 bases are TGTGCCAGCAGCTTACGCCAGAACACTGAAGCTTTCTTT.

This clone was picked up one time. The chain links TRBV28 to TRBJ2-7, with D hard to call. The CDR3 is made up of 15 amino acids. From germline, CDR1 is MDHEN and CDR2 SYDVKM. V lost 3 bases and J lost 2, with 14 bases in between. The CDR3 DNA reads TGTGCCAGCAGTTTCCGCGGCAGGCTTACCTACGAGCAGTACTTC. It is translated as CASSFRGRLTYEQYF.

The rearrangement joins TRBV3-1 (or the pseudogene TRBV3-2) to TRBJ1-6; the D gene is possibly TRBD1 (5 bases). Per germline, CDR1 LGHDT and CDR2 YNNKEL (reference sequence). CDR3 length: 14 residues. V was cut by 3 bases and J by 10 bases, with 13 bases left in between. This CDR3 is CASSHQAKGSPLHF. Here the CDR3 DNA reads TGTGCCAGCAGCCATCAGGCCAAGGGGTCACCCCTCCACTTT.

The V gene is TRBV7-2, the J gene TRBJ1-3; 9 bases line up with TRBD1. The CDR3 length is 14 residues. V lost 7 bases, J lost 2 bases, and 3 bases stayed unmatched. Germline-derived CDR1 and CDR2 are SGHTA and FQGNSA. CDR3 in amino acids: CASKTGGTGNTIYF. CDR3 in DNA: TGTGCCAGCAAGACAGGGGGGACTGGAAACACCATATATTTT.

The chain employs TRBV30 and TRBJ1-1; D might be TRBD1 (6 bases). Germline V lookup: CDR1 GTSNPN, CDR2 SVGIG (reference sequence). The CDR3 runs to 12 residues. Trimming left V 4 bases short and J 6 bases short, with 12 bases between. CDR3 DNA sequence: TGTGCCTGGATAGGGGGAGTTGCTGAAGCTTTCTTT. It yields the protein CAWIGGVAEAFF.

The chain carries TRBV28 and TRBJ1-6, with D possibly matching TRBD1 (6 bases). The CDR3 length is 17 residues. Between the trimmed V and J ends, which lost 3 bases and 4 bases, there was a span of 16 bases. The V gene's germline CDR1 is MDHEN and CDR2 SYDVKM. In nucleotides, the CDR3 is TGTGCCAGCAGTTTGGGGGGGGGCCGACGTTATAATTCACCCCTCCACTTT. It translates to CASSLGGGRRYNSPLHF.

As for this clone: A junction end diverges from the germline sequence, so it may reflect a read error. CDR3: CASSQAGRSGNTIYF. The DNA of the CDR3 is TGTGCCAGCAGTCAAGCAGGGCGGTCTGGAAACACCATATATTTT. The J gene is TRBJ1-3, the V gene TRBV6-1, with D tentatively TRBD1 (5 bases). Germline V gene data show CDR1 as MNHNS and CDR2 as SASEGT. CDR3 length: 15 residues.

This clone was found a few times. The rearrangement uses TRBV5-1 and TRBJ2-1, with D maybe TRBD2 (6 bases). V lost 4 bases and J lost 7, with 15 bases in between. The CDR3 runs 14 residues. In germline, CDR1 is SGHRS, CDR2 YFSETQ. CDR3 amino acids: CASSPTVGGNEQFF. CDR3 nucleotide sequence: TGCGCCAGCAGCCCGACCGTGGGGGGAAATGAGCAGTTCTTC.

The CDR3 loop reads CASSKGTAVYEQYF. The CDR3 bases are TGTGCCAGCAGTAAAGGGACAGCTGTCTACGAGCAGTACTTC. This sequence joins TRBV2 and TRBJ2-7, with TRBD1 identical over 7 bases. Germline V gene data show CDR1 as SNHLY and CDR2 as FYNNEI. Trimming took 5 bases from V and 3 from J; bases not matched to a gene: 7. The CDR3 sequence is 14 residues long.

This sequence joins TRBV7-9 and TRBJ2-7; TRBD1 aligns across 7 bases. CDR1 and CDR2 from the germline V gene are SEHNR and FQNEAQ (reference sequence). The junction had 10 bases not matched to a gene; V was cut back by 5 bases and J by 0 bases. This CDR3 contains 16 residues. The CDR3: CASSRQGQWDSYEQYF. As DNA, the CDR3 is TGTGCCAGCAGCCGTCAGGGACAGTGGGACTCCTACGAGCAGTACTTC.

V gene TRBV5-4 combines with J gene TRBJ2-3; D gene unclear. CDR1 is SGHNT and CDR2 is YYREEE in the germline V gene (reference sequence). CDR3 length: 14 amino acids. V lost 5 bases and J 0 bases, leaving 10 bases between the germline ends. The CDR3 reads CASRPTSSTDTQYF. The CDR3 nucleotides read TGTGCCAGCAGGCCAACCTCTAGCACAGATACGCAGTATTTT.

This chain uses TRBV29-1 with TRBJ1-2; 9 bases line up with TRBD1. Germline values: CDR1 SQVTM, CDR2 ANQGSEA. The CDR3 has 15 residues. Trimming cost V 7 bases and J 4 bases; bases outside gene matches: 13. The CDR3 DNA reads TGCAGCGCTGCCACCTCCGGGACAGGGAGCTATGGCTACACCTTC. Its protein is CSAATSGTGSYGYTF. Based on the CDR3 plus reference TRBV29-1 and TRBJ1-2, the full variable domain is SAVISQKPSRDICQRGTSLTIQCQVDSQVTMMFWYRQQPGQSLTLIATANQGSEATYESGFVIDKFPISRPNLTFSTLTVSNMSPEDSSIYLCSAATSGTGSYGYTFGSGTRLTVV.

This rearrangement joins TRBV27 to TRBJ2-6, with 8 positions matching TRBD1. CDR1 is MNHEY and CDR2 is SMNVEV in the germline V gene (reference sequence). The CDR3 is 17 amino acids. J lost 0 bases, V lost 4 bases, and 5 bases had no gene match. The CDR3 region is CASSWTGTGSGANVLTF. The CDR3 nucleotides are TGTGCCAGCAGTTGGACAGGGACTGGCTCTGGGGCCAACGTCCTGACTTTC.

The rearrangement uses TRBV7-2 and TRBJ2-1, with 8 bases aligning to TRBD2. CDR1 SGHTA and CDR2 FQGNSA come from the germline V gene. V dropped 1 base and J dropped 0; count of bases not matched to a gene: 8. This CDR3 contains 18 residues. CDR3 nucleotide sequence: TGTGCCAGCAGCTTAGATCCAGCGGGGGCTATCTCCTACAATGAGCAGTTCTTC. This codes for CASSLDPAGAISYNEQFF. The full variable domain, rest sourced from reference TRBV7-2 and TRBJ2-1, is GAGVSQSPSNKVTEKGKDVELRCDPISGHTALYWYRQSLGQGLEFLIYFQGNSAPDKSGLPSDRFSAERTGGSVSTLTIQRTQQEDSAVYLCASSLDPAGAISYNEQFFGPGTRLTVL.

This chain links TRBV5-5 with TRBJ1-1; D is ambiguous. With 4 bases removed from V and 1 base from J, the gap between germline ends came to 8 bases. CDR1 is SGHKS and CDR2 is YYEKEE in the germline V gene (reference sequence). The CDR3 loop spans 13 amino acids. CDR3 DNA: TGTGCCAGCAGCCTGGGGTGGAACACTGAAGCTTTCTTT. Translated, it gives CASSLGWNTEAFF. Full variable domain (remainder filled in from reference TRBV5-5 and TRBJ1-1): DAGVTQSPTHLIKTRGQQVTLRCSPISGHKSVSWYQQVLGQGPQFIFQYYEKEERGRGNFPDRFSARQFPNYSSELNVNALLLGDSALYLCASSLGWNTEAFFGQGTRLTVV.

The chain joins TRBV5-4 to TRBJ2-7; 9 nucleotides agree with TRBD1. Germline trimming cut 3 bases from V and 3 bases from J; bases unmatched to any gene: 4. This CDR3 region has 14 residues. CDR1 SGHNT and CDR2 YYREEE come from the germline V gene (reference sequence). In DNA, the CDR3 is TGTGCCAGCAGCTCGGACAGGGGTCTCTACGAGCAGTACTTC. Translation: CASSSDRGLYEQYF.

The V and J genes are TRBV5-8 and TRBJ1-1; D ambiguous. V lost 1 base to trimming and J lost 0 bases, with 7 bases between them. Germline values: CDR1 SGHTS, CDR2 YDEGEE. The CDR3 spans 14 residues. This CDR3 reads CASSLYQMNTEAFF. CDR3 in DNA: TGTGCCAGCAGCTTGTACCAGATGAACACTGAAGCTTTCTTT.

This clone was found once. The CDR3 DNA follows: TGTGCCAGCAGCCAAGAAACTAGCGGGAGTTCCTACGAGCAGTACTTC. Amino acids: CASSQETSGSSYEQYF. The rearrangement links TRBV14 to TRBJ2-7; 11 bases line up with TRBD2. The germline V gene encodes CDR1 SGHDN and CDR2 FVKESK. This CDR3 region has 16 residues. V lost 0 bases to trimming and J lost 1 base; unmatched junction nucleotides: 2.

Only one count was recorded for this clone. The gene calls are TRBV27 and TRBJ2-7; 12 bases are a match to TRBD1. CDR3 length: 15 residues. J gave up 6 bases and V 1 base, and 4 bases lay outside the gene matches. Germline V lookup: CDR1 MNHEY, CDR2 SMNVEV (reference sequence). CDR3 sequence (DNA): TGTGCCAGCAGTTTATGGGGGACAGGGGGCCGCGAGCAGTACTTC. Translation: CASSLWGTGGREQYF.

Here the CDR3 DNA reads TGTGCCTGCAGCTACAGCAACGGAGCTTTCTTT. It yields the protein CACSYSNGAFF. The chain is built from TRBV30 and TRBJ1-1; no firm D call. Trimming stripped 6 bases from V and 10 bases from J, with 15 bases between. The CDR3 sequence is 11 residues long. Looked up from germline, CDR1 is GTSNPN and CDR2 is SVGIG (reference sequence).

The CDR3 here is CASSLAGTGRGYGYTF. The CDR3, as DNA: TGTGCCAGCAGCTTAGCCGGGACAGGGCGAGGCTATGGCTACACCTTC. This chain joins TRBV7-9 and TRBJ1-2; 9 bases map to TRBD1. This CDR3 spans 16 amino acids. Germline assignment: CDR1 SEHNR and CDR2 FQNEAQ (reference sequence). Losses at the gene ends were 0 bases for V and 4 bases for J; bases not matched to a gene: 6.

The V gene is TRBV10-1, the J gene TRBJ2-2; TRBD1 aligns across 9 bases. Germline CDR1 and CDR2: WNHNN and SYGVQD (reference sequence). The trim removed 3 bases at V and 7 bases at J, leaving 3 bases unmatched. CDR3 length: 14 amino acids. The CDR3: CASSDGQGIGELFF. Written as DNA, the CDR3 is TGCGCCAGCAGTGACGGACAGGGGATCGGGGAGCTGTTTTTT.

The count of this clone is one. The J gene is TRBJ2-3, the V gene TRBV2; D is unresolved. Germline V CDR1 and CDR2: SNHLY, FYNNEI. This CDR3 contains 14 residues. The V end lost 7 bases, the J end lost 0 bases, and 11 bases lay between the germline ends. The CDR3 nucleotides are TGTGCCAGCAAGTCGGAAAGGAGCACAGATACGCAGTATTTT. Protein: CASKSERSTDTQYF. Variable domain in full (rest from reference TRBV2 and TRBJ2-3): EPEVTQTPSHQVTQMGQEVILRCVPISNHLYFYWYRQILGQKVEFLVSFYNNEISEKSEIFDDQFSVERPDGSNFTLKIRSTKLEDSAMYFCASKSERSTDTQYFGPGTRLTVL.